This T cell receptor (beta chain) was sequenced in a study of post-analysis software for immune sequencing data. Findings and limits, study-wide: Relative to controls, patients had five TRBV segments at higher frequency, with TRBV5-6, TRBV5-1 and TRBV20-1 among these.

Carried by the TCR beta cDNA libraries were unique molecular identifiers. Via MiXCR, TCRdb re-called the PCR reads, giving one row per CDR3 protein. The sample has roughly 700,000 distinct CDR3 sequences, roughly 27% seen once; the top ten hold more than 0.55%. Germline CDR1 and CDR2: LNHDA and SQIVND (reference sequence). The CDR3 is 15 residues long. Germline trimming cut 5 bases from V and 6 bases from J; bases unmatched to any gene: 12. A word on this clonotype: Its antigen remains unknown.

Input material: blood. This TCR derives from a girl under 18 with multiple sclerosis. This chain joins TRBV19 and TRBJ1-2; 7 bases map to TRBD1. Written as DNA, the CDR3 is TGTGCCAGTAGTTCGATCCAGGGGGATGGTGATGGCTACACCTTC. This translates into CASSSIQGDGDGYTF. The variable domain in full, with the rest retrieved from reference TRBV19 and TRBJ1-2, is DGGITQSPKYLFRKEGQNVTLSCEQNLNHDAMYWYRQDPGQGLRLIYYSQIVNDFQKGDIAEGYSVSREKKESFPLTVTSAQKNPTAFYLCASSSIQGDGDGYTFGSGTRLTVV.